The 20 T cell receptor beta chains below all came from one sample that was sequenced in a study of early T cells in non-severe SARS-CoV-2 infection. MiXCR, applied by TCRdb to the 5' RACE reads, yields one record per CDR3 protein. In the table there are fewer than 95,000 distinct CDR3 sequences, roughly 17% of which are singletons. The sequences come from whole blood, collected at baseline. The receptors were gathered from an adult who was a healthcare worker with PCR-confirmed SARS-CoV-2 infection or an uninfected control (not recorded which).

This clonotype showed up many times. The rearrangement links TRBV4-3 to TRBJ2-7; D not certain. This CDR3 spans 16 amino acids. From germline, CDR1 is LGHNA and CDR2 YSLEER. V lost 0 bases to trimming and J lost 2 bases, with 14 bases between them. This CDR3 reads CASSQESALGAYEQYF. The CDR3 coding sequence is TGCGCCAGCAGCCAAGAGAGCGCGCTAGGAGCCTACGAGCAGTACTTC.

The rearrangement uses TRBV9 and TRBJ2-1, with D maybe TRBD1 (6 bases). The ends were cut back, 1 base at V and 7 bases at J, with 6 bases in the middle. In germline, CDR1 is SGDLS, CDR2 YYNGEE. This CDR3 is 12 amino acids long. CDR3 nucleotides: TGTGCCAGCAGCGTAACAGGGAATGAGCAGTTCTTC. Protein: CASSVTGNEQFF.

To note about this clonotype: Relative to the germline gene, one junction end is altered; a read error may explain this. The CDR3 DNA reads as TGTGCTAGCTCATTCGGGAAGGGGGTGGACTACGAGCAGTACTTC. This encodes CASSFGKGVDYEQYF. The chain couples TRBV18 to TRBJ2-7; D is perhaps TRBD1 (6 bases). Germline assignment: CDR1 KGHSH and CDR2 LQKENI. The CDR3 extends over 15 amino acids.

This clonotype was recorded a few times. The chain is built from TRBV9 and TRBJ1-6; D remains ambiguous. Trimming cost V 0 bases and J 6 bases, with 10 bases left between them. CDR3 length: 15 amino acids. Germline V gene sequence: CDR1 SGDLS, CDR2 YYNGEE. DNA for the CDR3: TGTGCCAGCAGCGTAGCTGGGATGGGTAATTCACCCCTCCACTTT. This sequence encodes CASSVAGMGNSPLHF.

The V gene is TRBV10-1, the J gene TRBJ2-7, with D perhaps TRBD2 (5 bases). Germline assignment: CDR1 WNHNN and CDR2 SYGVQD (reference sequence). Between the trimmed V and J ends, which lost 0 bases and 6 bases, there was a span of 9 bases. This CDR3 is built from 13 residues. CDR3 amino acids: CASSESRLTEQYF. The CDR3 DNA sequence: TGCGCCAGCAGTGAGTCGCGACTAACCGAGCAGTACTTC.

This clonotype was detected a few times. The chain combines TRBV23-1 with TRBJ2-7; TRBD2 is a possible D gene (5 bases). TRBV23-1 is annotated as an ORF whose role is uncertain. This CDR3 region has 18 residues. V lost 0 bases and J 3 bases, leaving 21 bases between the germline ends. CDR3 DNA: TGCGCCAGCAGTCAATCGTATACCATTCGGCCAGGAGGCTACGAGCAGTACTTC. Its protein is CASSQSYTIRPGGYEQYF.

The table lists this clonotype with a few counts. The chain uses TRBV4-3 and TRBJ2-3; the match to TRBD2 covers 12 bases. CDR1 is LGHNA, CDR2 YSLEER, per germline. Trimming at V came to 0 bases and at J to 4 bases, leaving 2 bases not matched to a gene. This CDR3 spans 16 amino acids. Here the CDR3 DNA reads TGCGCCAGCAGCCAAGATCTAGCGGGAGGGCCAGATACGCAGTATTTT. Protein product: CASSQDLAGGPDTQYF.

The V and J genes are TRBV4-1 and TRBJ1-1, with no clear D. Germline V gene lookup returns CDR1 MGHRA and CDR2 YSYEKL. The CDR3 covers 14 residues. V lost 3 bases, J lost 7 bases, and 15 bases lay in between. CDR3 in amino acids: CASSQPLEGGEAFF. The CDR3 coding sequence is TGCGCCAGCAGCCAGCCCTTAGAGGGCGGTGAAGCTTTCTTT.

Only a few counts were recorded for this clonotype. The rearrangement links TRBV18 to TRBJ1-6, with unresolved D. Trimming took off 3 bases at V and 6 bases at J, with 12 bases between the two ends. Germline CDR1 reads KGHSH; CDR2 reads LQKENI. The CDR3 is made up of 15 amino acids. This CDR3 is CASSPSPNRNSPLHF. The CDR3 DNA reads TGTGCCAGCTCACCCTCTCCAAACCGTAATTCACCCCTCCACTTT. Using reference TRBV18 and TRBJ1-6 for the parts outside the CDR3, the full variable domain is NAGVMQNPRHLVRRRGQEARLRCSPMKGHSHVYWYRQLPEEGLKFMVYLQKENIIDESGMPKERFSAEFPKEGPSILRIQQVVRGDSAAYFCASSPSPNRNSPLHFGNGTRLTVT.

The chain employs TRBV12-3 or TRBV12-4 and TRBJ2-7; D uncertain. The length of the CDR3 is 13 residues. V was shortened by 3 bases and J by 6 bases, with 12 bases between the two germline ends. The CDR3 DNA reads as TGTGCCAGCAGTTTTGGCCTTCTTAGCGAGCAGTACTTC. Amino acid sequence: CASSFGLLSEQYF.

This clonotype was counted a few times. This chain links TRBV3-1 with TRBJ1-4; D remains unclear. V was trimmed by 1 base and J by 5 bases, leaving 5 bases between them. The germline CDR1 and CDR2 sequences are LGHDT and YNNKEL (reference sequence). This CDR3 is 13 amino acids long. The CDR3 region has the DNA TGTGCCAGCAGCCAAGTGGGGAATGAAAAACTGTTTTTT. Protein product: CASSQVGNEKLFF.

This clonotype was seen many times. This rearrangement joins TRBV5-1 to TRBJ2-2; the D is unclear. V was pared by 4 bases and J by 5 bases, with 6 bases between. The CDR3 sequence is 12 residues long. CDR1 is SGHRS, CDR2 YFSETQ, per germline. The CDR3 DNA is TGCGCCAGCAGCGTCGAGACCGGGGAGCTGTTTTTT. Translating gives CASSVETGELFF.

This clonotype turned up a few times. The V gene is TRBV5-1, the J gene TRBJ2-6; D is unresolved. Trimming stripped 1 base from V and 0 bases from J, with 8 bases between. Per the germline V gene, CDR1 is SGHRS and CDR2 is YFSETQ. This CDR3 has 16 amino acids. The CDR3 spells CASSLPPSSGANVLTF. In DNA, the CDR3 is TGCGCCAGCAGCTTGCCCCCGTCCTCTGGGGCCAACGTCCTGACTTTC.

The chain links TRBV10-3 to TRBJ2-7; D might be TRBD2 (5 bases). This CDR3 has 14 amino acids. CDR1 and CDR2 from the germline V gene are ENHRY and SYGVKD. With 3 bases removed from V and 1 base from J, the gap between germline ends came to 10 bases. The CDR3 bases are TGTGCCATCAGTGAAGGCGGGCAATCCTACGAGCAGTACTTC. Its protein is CAISEGGQSYEQYF.

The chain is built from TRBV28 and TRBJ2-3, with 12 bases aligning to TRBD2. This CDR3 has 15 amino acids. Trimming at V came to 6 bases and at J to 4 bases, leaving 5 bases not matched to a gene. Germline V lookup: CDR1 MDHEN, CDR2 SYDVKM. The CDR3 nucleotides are TGTGCCAGCAGGCCACTAGCGGGAGGCGCAGATACGCAGTATTTT. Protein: CASRPLAGGADTQYF.

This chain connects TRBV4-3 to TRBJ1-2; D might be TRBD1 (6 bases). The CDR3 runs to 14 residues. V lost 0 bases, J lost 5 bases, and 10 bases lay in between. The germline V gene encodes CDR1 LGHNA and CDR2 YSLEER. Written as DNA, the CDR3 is TGCGCCAGCAGCCAAGATGCCAGGGGATATGGCTACACCTTC. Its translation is CASSQDARGYGYTF.

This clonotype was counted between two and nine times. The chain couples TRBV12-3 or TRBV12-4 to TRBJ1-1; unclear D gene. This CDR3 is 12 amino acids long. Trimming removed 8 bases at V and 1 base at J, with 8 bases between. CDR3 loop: CASRSQNTEAFF. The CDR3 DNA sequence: TGTGCCAGCCGGTCCCAGAACACTGAAGCTTTCTTT.

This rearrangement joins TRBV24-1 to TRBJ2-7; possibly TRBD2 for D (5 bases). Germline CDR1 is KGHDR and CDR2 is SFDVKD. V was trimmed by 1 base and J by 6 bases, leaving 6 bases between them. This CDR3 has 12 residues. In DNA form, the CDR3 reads TGTGCCACCAGTGATTTTCGGGGCGAGCAGTACTTC. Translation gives CATSDFRGEQYF.

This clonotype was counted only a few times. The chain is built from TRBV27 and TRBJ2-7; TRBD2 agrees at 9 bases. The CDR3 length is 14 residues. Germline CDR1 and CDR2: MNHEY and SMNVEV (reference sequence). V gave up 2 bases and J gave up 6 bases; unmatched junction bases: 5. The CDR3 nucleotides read TGTGCCAGCAGTTTAGGTAGCGGGAGTGCCGAGCAGTACTTC. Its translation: CASSLGSGSAEQYF.

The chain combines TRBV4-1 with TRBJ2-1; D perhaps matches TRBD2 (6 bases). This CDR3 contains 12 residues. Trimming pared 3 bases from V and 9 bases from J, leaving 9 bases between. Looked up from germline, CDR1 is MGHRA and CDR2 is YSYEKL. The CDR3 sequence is CASSHPEGEQFF. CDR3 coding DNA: TGCGCCAGCAGCCACCCGGAGGGTGAGCAGTTCTTC.